The 12 T cell receptor beta chains reported below all come from one sample, sequenced in a study of cytomegalovirus exposure and HLA in healthy donors. Researchers ran the PCR with 60 Vbeta and 13 Jbeta primers. Generated by immunoSEQ multiplex PCR, the TCRdb table keeps only in-frame clones and is missing some. The table lists some 270,000 clones, nearly 95% of them singletons, with approximately 1.5% in the top ten. The specimen was PBMCs. These TCRs come from a girl aged 2-15 years in good health and CMV-seronegative.

The chain joins TRBV30 to TRBJ2-5; tentative D call: TRBD2 (6 bases). Trimming pared 0 bases from V and 4 bases from J, leaving 9 bases between. Germline V lookup: CDR1 GTSNPN, CDR2 SVGIG (reference sequence). This CDR3 comprises 13 residues. The CDR3 DNA sequence: TGTGCCTGGAGTGTTTCCGGGGGAGAGACCCAGTACTTC. Protein sequence: CAWSVSGGETQYF.

V is TRBV7-2 and J is TRBJ2-7; 8 nucleotides align to TRBD1. The CDR3 length is 15 residues. The J segment lost 4 bases and the V segment lost 1 base, leaving 6 bases of the junction unmatched. CDR1 is SGHTA and CDR2 is FQGNSA in the germline V gene. The CDR3 sequence: CASSLEGTGIYEQYF. The CDR3 DNA sequence: TGTGCCAGCAGCTTAGAGGGGACAGGAATTTACGAGCAGTACTTC. Full variable domain (remainder filled in from reference TRBV7-2 and TRBJ2-7): GAGVSQSPSNKVTEKGKDVELRCDPISGHTALYWYRQSLGQGLEFLIYFQGNSAPDKSGLPSDRFSAERTGGSVSTLTIQRTQQEDSAVYLCASSLEGTGIYEQYFGPGTRLTVT.

J is TRBJ2-7 and V is TRBV5-1, with TRBD1 identical over 8 bases. Germline V gene sequence: CDR1 SGHRS, CDR2 YFSETQ. This CDR3 comprises 16 residues. With V trimmed by 4 bases and J by 1 base, 10 bases remained unmatched. The DNA of the CDR3 is TGCGCCAGCAGCCCCCACCCGGGACAGGATTCCTACGAGCAGTACTTC. Translating gives CASSPHPGQDSYEQYF. The complete variable domain, with remaining parts taken from reference TRBV5-1 and TRBJ2-7, reads KAGVTQTPRYLIKTRGQQVTLSCSPISGHRSVSWYQQTPGQGLQFLFEYFSETQRNKGNFPGRFSGRQFSNSRSEMNVSTLELGDSALYLCASSPHPGQDSYEQYFGPGTRLTVT.

V is TRBV7-9 and J is TRBJ1-2; D is unresolved. V lost 5 bases to trimming and J lost 2 bases, with 15 bases between them. Germline V gene sequence: CDR1 SEHNR, CDR2 FQNEAQ (reference sequence). CDR3 length: 15 residues. DNA of the CDR3: TGTGCCAGCAGCACCCAGAAATCATCGAACTATGGCTACACCTTC. It yields the protein CASSTQKSSNYGYTF.

The chain combines TRBV15 with TRBJ2-3, with 7 bases identical to TRBD1. The V segment lost 8 bases and the J segment 3 bases; nucleotides outside the gene matches: 5. This CDR3 contains 13 residues. Germline V gene lookup returns CDR1 LNHNV and CDR2 YYDKDF (reference sequence). The chain's CDR3 is CATDREGTDTQYF. The CDR3 DNA is TGTGCCACCGACAGGGAAGGGACAGATACGCAGTATTTT.

The chain has TRBV28 and TRBJ1-1, with D possibly TRBD1 on 6 matching bases. The CDR3 extends over 15 amino acids. CDR1 and CDR2 from the germline V gene are MDHEN and SYDVKM. Between the trimmed V and J ends, which lost 3 bases and 3 bases, there was a span of 14 bases. CDR3 nucleotide sequence: TGTGCCAGCAGTTTGGGCAGGGGAAGGGACACTGAAGCTTTCTTT. It codes for CASSLGRGRDTEAFF.

The rearrangement links TRBV12-5 to TRBJ2-2, with D possibly TRBD2 on 6 matching bases. Trimming left V 0 bases short and J 5 bases short, with 13 bases between. This CDR3 region has 16 residues. Germline assignment: CDR1 LGHNT and CDR2 FRNRAP. CDR3 DNA: TGTGCTAGTGGTTTGGTAGCCGGGAGAGGTACCGGGGAGCTGTTTTTT. Protein sequence: CASGLVAGRGTGELFF.

V gene TRBV7-9 combines with J gene TRBJ2-5, with D possibly being TRBD2 (5 bases). The ends were cut back, 0 bases at V and 6 bases at J, with 11 bases in the middle. This CDR3 region has 14 residues. CDR1 and CDR2 from the germline V gene are SEHNR and FQNEAQ (reference sequence). This CDR3 is CASSLAATGKTQYF. In nucleotides, the CDR3 is TGTGCCAGCAGCTTAGCGGCAACGGGAAAGACCCAGTACTTC.

The J gene is TRBJ1-5, the V gene TRBV7-2; D is ambiguous. CDR3 length equals 17 residues. V lost 4 bases, J lost 5 bases, and 21 bases lay in between. Germline CDR1 SGHTA, CDR2 FQGNSA. Written as DNA, the CDR3 is TGTGCCAGCAGCTACCAGGCCGACATCTGGGCCTATCAGCCCCAGCATTTT. Its protein is CASSYQADIWAYQPQHF. Full variable domain (outside the CDR3, taken from reference TRBV7-2 and TRBJ1-5): GAGVSQSPSNKVTEKGKDVELRCDPISGHTALYWYRQSLGQGLEFLIYFQGNSAPDKSGLPSDRFSAERTGGSVSTLTIQRTQQEDSAVYLCASSYQADIWAYQPQHFGDGTRLSIL.

This chain connects TRBV7-3 to TRBJ2-7; D gene unclear. Looked up from germline, CDR1 is SGHTA and CDR2 is FQGTGA. V was cut by 1 base and J by 1 base, with 8 bases left in between. This CDR3 contains 14 residues. Written as DNA, the CDR3 is TGTGCCAGCAGCTTAAGCGGCAATTCCTACGAGCAGTACTTC. It specifies CASSLSGNSYEQYF.

V is TRBV18 and J is TRBJ1-2; unclear D gene. The CDR3 length is 13 residues. Trimming removed 3 bases at V and 2 bases at J, with 7 bases between. Germline lookup yields CDR1 KGHSH and CDR2 LQKENI. The chain's CDR3 is CASSPTENYGYTF. The CDR3, as DNA: TGTGCCAGCTCACCTACAGAAAACTATGGCTACACCTTC. Drawing the rest from reference TRBV18 and TRBJ1-2, the complete variable domain is NAGVMQNPRHLVRRRGQEARLRCSPMKGHSHVYWYRQLPEEGLKFMVYLQKENIIDESGMPKERFSAEFPKEGPSILRIQQVVRGDSAAYFCASSPTENYGYTFGSGTRLTVV.

The rearrangement links TRBV10-2 to TRBJ1-6, with TRBD1 identical over 9 bases. Germline-derived CDR1 and CDR2 are WSHSY and SAAADI. The CDR3 runs 15 residues. Trimming removed 2 bases from V and 16 bases from J; junction bases left unmatched: 12. The DNA for the CDR3 is TGCGCCAGCAGTGAGCGGGGGATTACAGGGGGCTCTCTCCACTTT. Translating it yields CASSERGITGGSLHF.